What follows is one TCR beta chain and its context. A second PCR, run for roughly 7 to 12 cycles, used a sample-barcoded 5' primer plus a J-beta primer mix. One entry per CDR3 protein results from TCRdb running MiXCR on the 5' RACE reads. The table records 850,000 to 1,000,000 distinct CDR3 sequences, around 48% of them present only once. This sample is drawn from a study of blood T cells in healthy people across ages. The CDR3 has 17 residues. The V gene's germline CDR1 is SGDLS and CDR2 YYNGEE. Trimming shortened V by 0 bases and J by 3 bases, and 15 bases separated the two germline ends. The receptor was isolated from a man in his thirties or forties in good health. Material for sequencing was blood. The chain employs TRBV9 and TRBJ2-2; D possibly corresponds to TRBD1 (6 bases). The CDR3 nucleotides read TGTGCCAGCAGCGTAGTGTCGGGCAGGGGTGACACCGGGGAGCTGTTTTTT. Translation: CASSVVSGRGDTGELFF.